The 20 T cell receptor beta chains below were found in one sample sequenced in a study of shared clonotypes between healthy human individuals. Using immunoSEQ multiplex PCR, the repertoire was profiled, and TCRdb retains in-frame clones only, with some absent. The profile shows under 600,000 clones, about 79% of them singletons. The sequencing sample was made of PBMCs. These receptor sequences come from a woman aged 40 to 50 in good health. Some clones in this sample may be carry-over from other donors' samples.

This rearrangement joins TRBV19 to TRBJ1-2; 10 bases fit TRBD1. V was pared by 6 bases and J by 4 bases, with 2 bases of the junction left unmatched. Germline V lookup: CDR1 LNHDA, CDR2 SQIVND (reference sequence). CDR3 length: 13 amino acids. The CDR3 protein is CASSRTGGYGYTF. In DNA, the CDR3 is TGTGCCAGTAGCCGGACAGGGGGCTATGGCTACACCTTC.

The rearrangement joins TRBV18 to TRBJ1-1; TRBD1 matches at 7 bases. From germline, CDR1 is KGHSH and CDR2 LQKENI. The V and J ends lost 3 bases and 3 bases, in that order; junction bases with no gene match: 10. CDR3 length: 16 residues. The CDR3 DNA reads as TGTGCCAGCTCACCTTACGGGGCAGGGGGTTACACTGAAGCTTTCTTT. Amino acid sequence: CASSPYGAGGYTEAFF.

With regard to this clone: Other nucleotide sequences from this sample produce the same CDR3. The chain carries TRBV30 and TRBJ1-2; D may be TRBD1 (5 bases). The CDR3 covers 13 residues. CDR1 and CDR2 (germline): GTSNPN, SVGIG (reference sequence). Between the trimmed V and J ends, which lost 3 bases and 3 bases, there was a span of 11 bases. In nucleotides, the CDR3 is TGTGCCTGGAGCCCAGGGTTGGACTATGGCTACACCTTC. Translated, it gives CAWSPGLDYGYTF.

This clone was detected only once. The J gene is TRBJ1-2, the V gene TRBV6-1; possibly TRBD1 for D (5 bases). This CDR3 is built from 12 residues. Looked up from germline, CDR1 is MNHNS and CDR2 is SASEGT. Trimming took off 11 bases at V and 4 bases at J, with 14 bases between the two ends. The CDR3: CAGRGGSYGYTF. Written as DNA, the CDR3 is TGTGCCGGGCGGGGGGGAAGCTATGGCTACACCTTC.

The rearrangement links TRBV11-2 to TRBJ1-2; weak D call: TRBD1 (5 bases). The CDR3 runs 15 residues. V was pared by 3 bases and J by 4 bases, with 15 bases between. The germline V gene has CDR1 SGHAT and CDR2 FQNNGV. The CDR3 region is CASSFIAGLVYGYTF. In DNA, the CDR3 is TGTGCCAGCAGCTTCATTGCAGGGCTGGTCTATGGCTACACCTTC.

V usage is TRBV19 and J usage is TRBJ1-4; 9 bases agree with TRBD1. The CDR3 contains 15 residues. Trimming removed 4 bases from V and 8 bases from J; junction bases left unmatched: 8. The germline gives CDR1 LNHDA, CDR2 SQIVND (reference sequence). The CDR3 sequence is CASSTGTGFREKLFF. CDR3 sequence (DNA): TGTGCCAGTAGTACGGGGACAGGGTTTCGGGAAAAACTGTTTTTT.

The V and J genes are TRBV27 and TRBJ2-1, with unresolved D. The germline V and J ends were trimmed by 0 bases and 4 bases, with 7 bases remaining between them. The germline V gene encodes CDR1 MNHEY and CDR2 SMNVEV (reference sequence). The CDR3 extends over 14 amino acids. DNA of the CDR3: TGTGCCAGCAGTTTATCGCGGCTTTACAATGAGCAGTTCTTC. Protein product: CASSLSRLYNEQFF.

The chain employs TRBV6-5 and TRBJ2-5; D is perhaps TRBD2 (6 bases). V lost 6 bases, J lost 4 bases, and 18 bases lay in between. This CDR3 is built from 15 residues. Germline V gives CDR1 MNHEY, CDR2 SVGAGI. CDR3 sequence (DNA): TGTGCCAGCAGCACCCAGGACTGGAGGGGAGAGACCCAGTACTTC. It specifies CASSTQDWRGETQYF.

As regards this clone: The sample has other DNA sequences that encode this CDR3 too. The chain has TRBV18 and TRBJ1-2; tentative D call: TRBD1 (5 bases). There are 15 residues in the CDR3. The V end lost 0 bases, the J end lost 3 bases, and 11 bases lay between the germline ends. CDR1 KGHSH and CDR2 LQKENI come from the germline V gene. The CDR3 region has the DNA TGTGCCAGCTCACCACCGACCGGAGGGGACTATGGCTACACCTTC. This translates into CASSPPTGGDYGYTF.

The chain is built from TRBV7-9 and TRBJ2-7, with D tentatively TRBD2 (6 bases). The CDR3 runs to 13 residues. The germline gives CDR1 SEHNR, CDR2 FQNEAQ (reference sequence). V was shortened by 8 bases and J by 7 bases, with 18 bases between the two germline ends. As DNA, the CDR3 is TGTGCCAGCGGTCCCGGGCTAGCGAGGGAGCAGTACTTC. Residues: CASGPGLAREQYF.

The V call is TRBV6-5, the J call TRBJ2-2; the D call may be TRBD1 or TRBD2 (6 bases each). The V end was cut by 6 bases, the J end by 5 bases, with 16 bases between. Germline-derived CDR1 and CDR2 are MNHEY and SVGAGI. CDR3 length: 15 amino acids. The CDR3: CASSLSSGATGELFF. DNA of the CDR3: TGTGCCAGCAGCCTTTCTTCGGGGGCGACCGGGGAGCTGTTTTTT.

The V gene is TRBV6-1, the J gene TRBJ2-7; TRBD2 aligns across 13 bases. The V segment lost 11 bases and the J segment 6 bases; nucleotides outside the gene matches: 7. The CDR3 covers 13 residues. CDR1 is MNHNS, CDR2 SASEGT, per germline. Here the CDR3 reads CAGGTSGESEQYF. CDR3 DNA: TGTGCCGGGGGGACTAGCGGGGAGTCCGAGCAGTACTTC.

The chain uses TRBV2 and TRBJ2-1; no reliable D call. Trimming removed 6 bases at V and 2 bases at J, with 8 bases between. CDR1 is SNHLY, CDR2 FYNNEI, per germline. The CDR3 consists of 13 residues. CDR3 DNA sequence: TGTGCCAGCAGCGGACCCGCCTACAATGAGCAGTTCTTC. Amino acid sequence: CASSGPAYNEQFF.

This clone has a count of ten or more. This chain connects TRBV4-2 to TRBJ1-2; D unresolved. CDR3 length: 12 residues. CDR1 and CDR2 (germline): LGHNA, YNFKEQ. V dropped 0 bases and J dropped 8 bases, with 7 bases sitting between them. CDR3 amino acids: CASSQEGDGYTF. CDR3 DNA: TGTGCCAGCAGCCAAGAGGGAGACGGCTACACCTTC.

The chain carries TRBV4-1 and TRBJ2-1; D unclear. Germline V gene sequence: CDR1 MGHRA, CDR2 YSYEKL. The ends were cut back, 3 bases at V and 6 bases at J, with 12 bases in the middle. This CDR3 has 14 amino acids. The CDR3 protein is CASSQGIRVNEQFF. DNA for the CDR3: TGCGCCAGCAGCCAGGGCATTCGGGTCAATGAGCAGTTCTTC.

Only a few counts were recorded for this clone. This chain uses TRBV19 with TRBJ2-1; TRBD2 agrees at 10 bases. The junction had 15 bases not matched to a gene; V was cut back by 4 bases and J by 12 bases. The CDR3 is 16 amino acids. From germline, CDR1 is LNHDA and CDR2 SQIVND (reference sequence). The CDR3 loop reads CASSSHSGTSDVLQFF. The CDR3 coding sequence is TGTGCCAGTAGTAGTCATTCAGGGACTAGCGATGTACTGCAGTTCTTC.

This chain connects TRBV28 to TRBJ2-3, with D possibly matching TRBD2 (6 bases). CDR1 and CDR2 from the germline V gene are MDHEN and SYDVKM. V lost 3 bases and J lost 4, with 14 bases in between. This CDR3 has 15 amino acids. In DNA, the CDR3 is TGTGCCAGCAGTTTGCCTCGGGGGAGTGCAGATACGCAGTATTTT. Amino acids: CASSLPRGSADTQYF.

This chain joins TRBV11-3 and TRBJ2-1; D might be TRBD2 (6 bases). The V gene's germline CDR1 is SGHNT and CDR2 YENEEA. V lost 1 base and J 6 bases, leaving 10 bases between the germline ends. The CDR3 loop spans 14 amino acids. CDR3 nucleotide sequence: TGTGCCAGCAGCTTAGGACTAGACGGCAATGAGCAGTTCTTC. Translated: CASSLGLDGNEQFF. Filled out from reference TRBV11-3 and TRBJ2-1, the complete variable domain reads EAGVVQSPRYKIIEKKQPVAFWCNPISGHNTLYWYLQNLGQGPELLIRYENEEAVDDSQLPKDRFSAERLKGVDSTLKIQPAELGDSAVYLCASSLGLDGNEQFFGPGTRLTVL.

The gene calls are TRBV11-2 and TRBJ2-1; TRBD2 matches at 13 bases. The trim removed 1 base at V and 7 bases at J, leaving 1 base unmatched. The length of the CDR3 is 15 residues. CDR1 and CDR2 from the germline V gene are SGHAT and FQNNGV. The CDR3 DNA reads as TGTGCCAGCAGCTTAGGGACTAGCGGGAGTAATGAGCAGTTCTTC. This sequence encodes CASSLGTSGSNEQFF.

V usage is TRBV5-4 and J usage is TRBJ2-5; a weak D match, TRBD2 (6 bases). Per the germline V gene, CDR1 is SGHNT and CDR2 is YYREEE (reference sequence). The CDR3 spans 15 residues. Trimming pared 0 bases from V and 4 bases from J, leaving 13 bases between. CDR3 bases: TGTGCCAGCAGCTTGGGTGTGGGGGGTCGAGAGACCCAGTACTTC. Translating gives CASSLGVGGRETQYF. The complete variable domain, with remaining parts taken from reference TRBV5-4 and TRBJ2-5, reads ETGVTQSPTHLIKTRGQQVTLRCSSQSGHNTVSWYQQALGQGPQFIFQYYREEENGRGNFPPRFSGLQFPNYSSELNVNALELDDSALYLCASSLGVGGRETQYFGPGTRLLVL.